One sample yielded the 6 T cell receptor beta chains listed below, sequenced in a study of blood T cell repertoires in COVID-19. The method was immunoSEQ multiplex PCR; TCRdb's version includes in-frame clones alone and lacks a portion of them. The sample yields some 140,000 clones, about three quarters seen once. The source material was peripheral blood. These receptors were taken from an older man with acute or convalescent COVID-19.

V gene TRBV7-2 combines with J gene TRBJ1-5, with D perhaps matching TRBD1 (5 bases). V dropped 3 bases and J dropped 2 bases, with 11 bases sitting between them. From germline, CDR1 is SGHTA and CDR2 FQGNSA. The CDR3 has 15 amino acids. CDR3 sequence: CASSLGVGGNQPQHF. For the CDR3, the DNA is TGTGCCAGCAGCTTGGGTGTAGGGGGCAATCAGCCCCAGCATTTT.

This clone was found once. This chain links TRBV10-3 with TRBJ1-3; no reliable D call. The CDR3 has 15 amino acids. The germline V gene encodes CDR1 ENHRY and CDR2 SYGVKD. V was cut by 3 bases and J by 0 bases, with 9 bases left in between. The CDR3 protein is CAISDDGVSGNTIYF. CDR3 in DNA: TGTGCCATCAGTGATGACGGGGTCTCTGGAAACACCATATATTTT.

This CDR3 is CSVRIGTENSPLHF. Here the CDR3 DNA reads TGCAGCGTGAGAATAGGGACAGAGAATTCACCCCTCCACTTT. V is TRBV29-1 and J is TRBJ1-6, with 7 bases lining up with TRBD1. Trimming took 6 bases from V and 7 from J; bases not matched to a gene: 9. Germline V gives CDR1 SQVTM, CDR2 ANQGSEA. The CDR3 sequence is 14 residues long.

This chain joins TRBV14 and TRBJ2-5, with 8 bases lining up with TRBD1. V shed 4 bases, J shed 7 bases, and the junction held 11 bases outside the gene matches. The CDR3 runs to 15 residues. Germline CDR1 reads SGHDN; CDR2 reads FVKESK. DNA of the CDR3: TGTGCCAGCAGCCGGGGAGGACAGGGATGGTGGACCCAGTACTTC. Protein: CASSRGGQGWWTQYF.

The V and J genes are TRBV29-1 and TRBJ1-2; TRBD1 matches 9 bases. The CDR3 spans 12 residues. CDR1 is SQVTM and CDR2 is ANQGSEA in the germline V gene. Trimming took 6 bases from V and 5 from J; bases not matched to a gene: 4. The CDR3 bases are TGCAGCGTACTACAGGGGGCATATGGCTACACCTTC. It encodes CSVLQGAYGYTF.

V and J are TRBV7-2 and TRBJ2-2; TRBD1 matches 11 bases. The ends lost 5 bases at V and 2 bases at J; junction bases unmatched: 7. CDR1 and CDR2 from the germline V gene are SGHTA and FQGNSA. The CDR3 consists of 17 residues. In DNA form, the CDR3 reads TGTGCCAGCAGCCCACGGGGACAGGGGGTCAACACCGGGGAGCTGTTTTTT. Translation gives CASSPRGQGVNTGELFF.